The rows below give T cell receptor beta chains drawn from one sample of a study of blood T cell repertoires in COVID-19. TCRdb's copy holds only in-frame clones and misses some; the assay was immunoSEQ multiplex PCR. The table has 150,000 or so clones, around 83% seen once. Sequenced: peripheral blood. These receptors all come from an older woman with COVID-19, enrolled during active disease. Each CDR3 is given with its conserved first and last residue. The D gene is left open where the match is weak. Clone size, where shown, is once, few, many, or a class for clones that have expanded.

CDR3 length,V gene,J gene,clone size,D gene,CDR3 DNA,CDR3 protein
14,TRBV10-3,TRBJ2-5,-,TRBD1,TGTGCCATCAAGACAGACAGGGGGCTAGAGACCCAGTACTTC,CAIKTDRGLETQYF
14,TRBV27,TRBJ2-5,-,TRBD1,TGTGCCAGCAGTTTCAGGGGGCGGCAAGAGACCCAGTACTTC,CASSFRGRQETQYF
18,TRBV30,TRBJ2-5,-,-,TGTGCCTGGAGTTTTGTGCGGGCGGGGCCGGGCCGGCAAGAGACCCAGTACTTC,CAWSFVRAGPGRQETQYF
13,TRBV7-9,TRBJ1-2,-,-,TGTGCCAGCAGCCCAGACGGAGGCTATGGCTACACCTTC,CASSPDGGYGYTF
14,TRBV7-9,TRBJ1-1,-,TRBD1,TGTGCCAGCCGCACAGGGGGCGTGGACACTGAAGCTTTCTTT,CASRTGGVDTEAFF
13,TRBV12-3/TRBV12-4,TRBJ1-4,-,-,TGTGCCAGCAGTTCTCGGGGGGGTGGAAAACTGTTTTTT,CASSSRGGGKLFF
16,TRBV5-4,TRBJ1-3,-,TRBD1,TGTGCCAGCAGCTTGGGCGGAGGGGGCTTTGGAAACACCATATATTTT,CASSLGGGGFGNTIYF
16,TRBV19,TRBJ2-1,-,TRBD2,TGTGCCAGTACTCGTAGCGGGGGGGACACCTACAATGAGCAGTTCTTC,CASTRSGGDTYNEQFF
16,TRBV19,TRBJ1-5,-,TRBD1,TGTGCCAGTAGTATAGGCCGGGGACAGGGTGTTCAGCCCCAGCATTTT,CASSIGRGQGVQPQHF
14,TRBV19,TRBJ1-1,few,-,TGTGCCAGTGGTCCACAGGGCCCGAACACTGAAGCTTTCTTT,CASGPQGPNTEAFF
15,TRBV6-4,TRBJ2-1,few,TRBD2,TGTGCCAGCAGTGTCAGCGGGAATCCCTACAATGAGCAGTTCTTC,CASSVSGNPYNEQFF
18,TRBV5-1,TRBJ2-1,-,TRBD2,TGCGCCAGCAGCTTGGGGCCCGGGACTAGCGGGGCACGCCAAGAGCAGTTCTTC,CASSLGPGTSGARQEQFF
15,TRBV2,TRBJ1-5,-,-,TGTGCCAGCAACGAAGGCCAAACGGGGAATCAGCCCCAGCATTTT,CASNEGQTGNQPQHF
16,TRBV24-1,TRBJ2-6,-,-,TGTGCCACCCAAACAGGAAGCCGTAACGGGGCCAACGTCCTGACTTTC,CATQTGSRNGANVLTF
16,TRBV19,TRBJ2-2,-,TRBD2,TGTGCCAGTGTGGGACTAGCGGGAGTAGGGACCGGGGAGCTGTTTTTT,CASVGLAGVGTGELFF
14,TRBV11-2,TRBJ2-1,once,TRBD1,TGTGCCAGCAGCCCGGGACAGGCTGGGGGAGAGCAGTTCTTC,CASSPGQAGGEQFF
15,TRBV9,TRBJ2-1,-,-,TGTGCCAGCAGCGTAGTAGCGGTGCCGTACAATGAGCAGTTCTTC,CASSVVAVPYNEQFF
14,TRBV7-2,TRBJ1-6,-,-,TGTGCCAGCAGCTTAGCGCTGAGGAATTCACCCCTCCACTTT,CASSLALRNSPLHF
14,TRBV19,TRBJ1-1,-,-,TGTGCCAGTAGTATCCCTTCGCGGCGCACTGAAGCTTTCTTT,CASSIPSRRTEAFF
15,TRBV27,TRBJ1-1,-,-,TGTGCCAGCAGTTCCCCCGGGACAAGAAACACTGAAGCTTTCTTT,CASSSPGTRNTEAFF
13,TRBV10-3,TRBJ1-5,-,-,TGTGCCATCAGTGTGAGGGGCAATCAGCCCCAGCATTTT,CAISVRGNQPQHF
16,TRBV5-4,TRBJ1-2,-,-,TGTGCCAGCAGCCCATCACCGGACAGAAGTAACTATGGCTACACCTTC,CASSPSPDRSNYGYTF
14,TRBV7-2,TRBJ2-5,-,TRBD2,TGTGCCAGCAGCTTAGCGGGGGGGCAAGAGACCCAGTACTTC,CASSLAGGQETQYF
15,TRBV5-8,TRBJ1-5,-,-,TGTGCCAGCAGCTTGGCCGGCGGGGGCAATCAGCCCCAGCATTTT,CASSLAGGGNQPQHF
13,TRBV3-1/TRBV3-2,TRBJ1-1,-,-,TGTGCCAGCAGCCGAGGACAGAACACTGAAGCTTTCTTT,CASSRGQNTEAFF
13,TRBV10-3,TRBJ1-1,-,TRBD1,TGTGCCATCAGGACAGGGTCGAACACTGAAGCTTTCTTT,CAIRTGSNTEAFF
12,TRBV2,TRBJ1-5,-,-,TGTGCCAGCAGTGACGAGGATCAGCCCCAGCATTTT,CASSDEDQPQHF
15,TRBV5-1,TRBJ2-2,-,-,TGCGCCAGCACCAGGCGGGGTACGAACACCGGGGAGCTGTTTTTT,CASTRRGTNTGELFF
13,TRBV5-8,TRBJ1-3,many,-,TGTGCCAGCAGTATCCCAGGAGGAAACACCATATATTTT,CASSIPGGNTIYF
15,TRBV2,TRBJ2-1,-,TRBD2,TGTGCCAGCAGAAGACTAGCGGGAGGGTTTGGGGAGCAGTTCTTC,CASRRLAGGFGEQFF
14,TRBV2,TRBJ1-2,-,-,TGTGCCAGCCTTCAGGGGCGCGGGAACTATGGCTACACCTTC,CASLQGRGNYGYTF
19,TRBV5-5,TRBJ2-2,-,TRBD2,TGTGCCAGCAGCCCCCGCCCGGGACTAGCGGGTTCGAACACCGGGGAGCTGTTTTTT,CASSPRPGLAGSNTGELFF
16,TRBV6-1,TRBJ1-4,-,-,TGTGCCAGCAGTGAAGAACGGGTTGGCCTTAATGAAAAACTGTTTTTT,CASSEERVGLNEKLFF
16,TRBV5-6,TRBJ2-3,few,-,TGTGCCAGCAGCTCAAGGCCCGGGGGTACCACAGATACGCAGTATTTT,CASSSRPGGTTDTQYF
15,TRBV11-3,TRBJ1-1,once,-,TGTGCCAGCAGCTTATTTTACGGCAGGGGTACTGAAGCTTTCTTT,CASSLFYGRGTEAFF
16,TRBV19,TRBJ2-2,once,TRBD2,TGTGCCAGTAGTACCTCCCAGCGGGGGTACGCCGGGGAGCTGTTTTTT,CASSTSQRGYAGELFF
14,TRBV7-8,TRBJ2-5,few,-,TGTGCCAGCAGCCACCGACAGTCGAAGGAGACCCAGTACTTC,CASSHRQSKETQYF
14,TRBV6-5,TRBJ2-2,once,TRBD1,TGTGCCAGCAGTAAGAGACAGGGTGCCGGGGAGCTGTTTTTT,CASSKRQGAGELFF
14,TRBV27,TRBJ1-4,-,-,TGTGCCAGCAGTGGCTCAGGGTGGGGAGAAAAACTGTTTTTT,CASSGSGWGEKLFF
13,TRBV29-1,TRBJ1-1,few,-,TGCAGCGTTTTGCGGGGTACGAACACTGAAGCTTTCTTT,CSVLRGTNTEAFF
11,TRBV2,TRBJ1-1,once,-,TGTGCCAGCAGCCTTGGGAGGAAAGCTTTCTTT,CASSLGRKAFF
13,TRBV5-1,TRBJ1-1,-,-,TGCGCCAGCAGCACCACAGGGAGGGCTGAAGCTTTCTTT,CASSTTGRAEAFF
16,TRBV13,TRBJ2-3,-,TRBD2,TGTGCCAGCAGCTTAGCGGCTAGCGGGCTCACAGATACGCAGTATTTT,CASSLAASGLTDTQYF
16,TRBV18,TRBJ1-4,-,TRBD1,TGTGCCAGCTCACCAGAACAACAGGGGTGGAGTGAAAAACTGTTTTTT,CASSPEQQGWSEKLFF
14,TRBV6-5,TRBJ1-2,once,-,TGTGCCAGCAGCGCCCGTAGGACAGCAGATCGCTACACCTTC,CASSARRTADRYTF
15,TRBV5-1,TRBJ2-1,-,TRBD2,TGCGCCAGCAGCTTGGTGCGACTAGCGGGATATGAGCAGTTCTTC,CASSLVRLAGYEQFF
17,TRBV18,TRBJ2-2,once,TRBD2,TGTGCCAGCTCACCCAAGACTAGCGGGAGTCACACCGGGGAGCTGTTTTTT,CASSPKTSGSHTGELFF
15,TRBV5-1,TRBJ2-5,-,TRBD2,TGCGCCAGCAGGGCGGCGGGAGCTTCACAAGAGACCCAGTACTTC,CASRAAGASQETQYF
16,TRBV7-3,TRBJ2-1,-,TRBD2,TGTGCCAGCAGCTACACTAGCGCGGGTTCCTACAATGAGCAGTTCTTC,CASSYTSAGSYNEQFF
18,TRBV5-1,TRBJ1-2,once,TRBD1,TGCGCCAGCAGCTTGGCCGGGCCAGACACAGGGGCCGCTTATGGCTACACCTTC,CASSLAGPDTGAAYGYTF
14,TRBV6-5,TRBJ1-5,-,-,TGTGCCGCGTGGGCAGGAGGGTCCAATCAGCCCCAGCATTTT,CAAWAGGSNQPQHF
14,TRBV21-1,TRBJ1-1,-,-,TGTGCCAGCAGCAAAGCCCCAGGATGGACTGAAGCTTTCTTT,CASSKAPGWTEAFF
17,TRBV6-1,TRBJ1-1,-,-,TGTGCCAGCAGTGAAAAGGGGGTTAGACTGTTTAACACTGAAGCTTTCTTT,CASSEKGVRLFNTEAFF